A single sample gave rise to the 25 T cell receptor beta chains below, sequenced in a study. TCRdb re-analysed the 5' RACE reads in MiXCR, keeping a single row per CDR3 protein. The repertoire consists of about 46,000 distinct CDR3 sequences, with around 26% occurring once and the leading ten covering 2% to 2.5%. The source material was naive CD4+ T cells sorted from blood. Subset of the sample: naive CD4+ T cells, CD4+CD45RA+CD25-. Source of these receptors: a female donor with breast cancer.

This clonotype was observed once. The V gene is TRBV5-4, the J gene TRBJ2-2; a possible D gene is TRBD2 (5 bases). The V gene's germline CDR1 is SGHNT and CDR2 YYREEE (reference sequence). V was cut by 3 bases and J by 1 base, with 16 bases left in between. The CDR3 is made up of 17 amino acids. CDR3 coding DNA: TGTGCCAGCAGCTCCCGCGACTATGGGCGGAACACCGGGGAGCTGTTTTTT. Protein product: CASSSRDYGRNTGELFF.

V is TRBV7-2 and J is TRBJ2-3, with unresolved D. V lost 1 base, J lost 1 base, and 6 bases lay in between. This CDR3 spans 14 amino acids. Per the germline V gene, CDR1 is SGHTA and CDR2 is FQGNSA. The CDR3 DNA reads as TGTGCCAGCAGCTTAGATCAGGGCACAGATACGCAGTATTTT. Its translation: CASSLDQGTDTQYF.

The V call is TRBV5-1, the J call TRBJ1-6; TRBD1 matches 8 bases. The V gene's germline CDR1 is SGHRS and CDR2 YFSETQ. With V trimmed by 3 bases and J by 7 bases, 6 bases remained unmatched. CDR3 length: 15 amino acids. The CDR3 bases are TGCGCCAGCAGCTCCTCCGGGACAGGCAATTCACCCCTCCACTTT. Translating it yields CASSSSGTGNSPLHF.

This clonotype was counted a few times. The chain recombines TRBV5-4 with TRBJ1-1; D uncertain. Trimming stripped 2 bases from V and 0 bases from J, with 11 bases between. Germline CDR1 SGHNT, CDR2 YYREEE (reference sequence). The CDR3 has 15 residues. The CDR3 nucleotides are TGTGCCAGCAGCTTTGTGGATGTCATGAACACTGAAGCTTTCTTT. Its protein product is CASSFVDVMNTEAFF.

CDR3 loop: CASSYSNFRDSLVSGNTIYF. The CDR3 DNA follows: TGTGCCAGCAGTTACTCGAACTTCCGGGACAGCTTAGTCTCTGGAAACACCATATATTTT. The chain carries TRBV6-2 or TRBV6-3 and TRBJ1-3; 7 bases map to TRBD1. Germline assignment: CDR1 MNHEY and CDR2 SVGEGT. Germline trimming cut 0 bases from V and 0 bases from J; bases unmatched to any gene: 14. The CDR3 is 20 amino acids.

This clonotype showed up many times. The chain recombines TRBV20-1 with TRBJ1-6; no firm D call. Per germline, CDR1 DFQATT and CDR2 SNEGSKA (reference sequence). The CDR3 sequence is 13 residues long. Trimming removed 3 bases from V and 4 bases from J, with 7 bases in between. The CDR3: CSAREGYNSPLHF. The CDR3 bases are TGCAGTGCTAGGGAGGGATATAATTCACCCCTCCACTTT.

This chain connects TRBV5-5 to TRBJ2-7; D tentatively fits TRBD1 or TRBD2 (5 bases each). The CDR3 covers 15 residues. V was pared by 4 bases and J by 6 bases, with 20 bases between. The germline gives CDR1 SGHKS, CDR2 YYEKEE (reference sequence). The chain's CDR3 is CASSAIWGSGSEQYF. The CDR3 nucleotides are TGTGCCAGCAGCGCGATTTGGGGGTCAGGGTCCGAGCAGTACTTC.

The chain combines TRBV7-9 with TRBJ1-2; D is unclear. V was cut by 5 bases and J by 6 bases, with 13 bases left in between. The CDR3 loop spans 13 amino acids. The germline V gene encodes CDR1 SEHNR and CDR2 FQNEAQ (reference sequence). CDR3 loop: CASSVGEPHGYTF. Written as DNA, the CDR3 is TGTGCCAGCAGCGTAGGAGAGCCCCATGGCTACACCTTC.

This clonotype showed up just once. The V gene is TRBV7-8, the J gene TRBJ2-1, with 8 bases identical to TRBD1. The CDR3 spans 14 residues. Germline V gives CDR1 SGHVS, CDR2 FQNEAQ. V was clipped by 5 bases and J by 7 bases; unmatched bases: 7. CDR3 sequence reads: CASSHYDRGNEQFF. Here the CDR3 DNA reads TGTGCCAGCAGCCACTATGACAGGGGAAATGAGCAGTTCTTC.

This clonotype was detected only a few times. V is TRBV5-1 and J is TRBJ2-3; TRBD2 matches at 14 bases. The CDR3 has 20 residues. V lost 6 bases and J lost 1; bases outside the gene matches: 16. In germline, CDR1 is SGHRS, CDR2 YFSETQ. CDR3 DNA sequence: TGCGCCAGCAAGGAGACTAGCGGGAGGGAAATATGGCTGCGCACAGATACGCAGTATTTT. Translating gives CASKETSGREIWLRTDTQYF.

J is TRBJ2-7 and V is TRBV7-2; 12 bases line up with TRBD2. CDR1 and CDR2 (germline): SGHTA, FQGNSA. The CDR3 covers 14 residues. With 5 bases clipped from V and 9 bases from J, the junction kept 8 bases outside the gene matches. The CDR3 DNA reads TGTGCCAGCAGCATCACTAGCGGGGGGTATGGGCAGTACTTC. Its protein product is CASSITSGGYGQYF. The whole variable domain, remainder taken from reference TRBV7-2 and TRBJ2-7, is GAGVSQSPSNKVTEKGKDVELRCDPISGHTALYWYRQSLGQGLEFLIYFQGNSAPDKSGLPSDRFSAERTGGSVSTLTIQRTQQEDSAVYLCASSITSGGYGQYFGPGTRLTVT.

As to this clonotype: This may be a read error: a much more frequent sequence differs by one nucleotide. The chain employs TRBV7-9 and TRBJ1-1, with a possible D match to TRBD1 (6 bases). The CDR3 length is 16 residues. The germline V gene has CDR1 SEHNR and CDR2 FQNEAQ (reference sequence). CDR3 protein: CASSLSLAGASTGAFF. For the CDR3, the DNA is TGTGCCAGCAGCTTAAGCTTAGCGGGGGCGAGTACTGGAGCTTTCTTT.

There are a few counts of this clonotype. The chain uses TRBV7-9 and TRBJ1-1; D not resolved. Per the germline V gene, CDR1 is SEHNR and CDR2 is FQNEAQ (reference sequence). CDR3 length: 12 residues. Trimming cost V 9 bases and J 0 bases, with 8 bases left between them. The CDR3 DNA sequence: TGTGCCAGTGCCGAAATGAACACTGAAGCTTTCTTT. Translation gives CASAEMNTEAFF.

Turning to this clonotype: One base away lies a much larger clone, so this may be a sequencing read error. This chain links TRBV15 with TRBJ1-2, with D perhaps matching TRBD1 (5 bases). CDR1 and CDR2 (germline): LNHNV, YYDKDF (reference sequence). The CDR3 spans 15 residues. Trimming took off 1 base at V and 6 bases at J, with 15 bases between the two ends. The CDR3 loop reads CATSRGGDGWNGYTF. The CDR3 DNA reads as TGTGCCACCAGCAGAGGCGGGGACGGTTGGAATGGCTACACCTTC.

This clonotype was detected a few times. The CDR3 DNA follows: TGTGCCAGCAGCTCCGAGGGAATAAGCTCCTATAATTCACCCCTCCACTTT. Protein product: CASSSEGISSYNSPLHF. The gene calls are TRBV7-9 and TRBJ1-6; D unclear. The ends were cut back, 4 bases at V and 0 bases at J, with 13 bases in the middle. Germline values: CDR1 SEHNR, CDR2 FQNEAQ (reference sequence). The CDR3 loop spans 17 amino acids.

The rearrangement joins TRBV6-1 to TRBJ2-1; D uncertain. Germline values: CDR1 MNHNS, CDR2 SASEGT. The ends were cut back, 8 bases at V and 8 bases at J, with 10 bases in the middle. The CDR3 extends over 11 amino acids. CDR3 amino acids: CASQRLDEQFF. In DNA, the CDR3 is TGTGCCAGCCAACGCCTCGATGAGCAGTTCTTC.

The sample holds many counts of this clonotype. CDR3 in DNA: TGTGCCAGCAGCTCACGGGGAGCTAGCGGGGGGGCGGTGCTGTTTTTT. It specifies CASSSRGASGGAVLFF. The chain carries TRBV7-2 and TRBJ2-2, with 12 bases matching TRBD2. Looked up from germline, CDR1 is SGHTA and CDR2 is FQGNSA. The CDR3 has 16 amino acids. V shed 4 bases and J 13 bases; nucleotides not matched to a gene: 13. Full variable domain (outside the CDR3, taken from reference TRBV7-2 and TRBJ2-2): GAGVSQSPSNKVTEKGKDVELRCDPISGHTALYWYRQSLGQGLEFLIYFQGNSAPDKSGLPSDRFSAERTGGSVSTLTIQRTQQEDSAVYLCASSSRGASGGAVLFFGEGSRLTVL.

This clonotype appeared a few times. V gene TRBV4-2 combines with J gene TRBJ2-1; D remains unclear. Germline V gene sequence: CDR1 LGHNA, CDR2 YNFKEQ. This CDR3 has 13 amino acids. The germline V and J ends were trimmed by 0 bases and 4 bases, with 4 bases remaining between them. CDR3 protein: CASSQDPYNEQFF. The CDR3 DNA reads TGTGCCAGCAGCCAAGATCCATACAATGAGCAGTTCTTC.

The chain combines TRBV20-1 with TRBJ1-1; perhaps TRBD1 as D (6 bases). The CDR3 length is 17 residues. The germline gives CDR1 DFQATT, CDR2 SNEGSKA (reference sequence). V was pared by 0 bases and J by 1 base, with 18 bases between. This CDR3 reads CSARDFGRDTSNTEAFF. CDR3 nucleotide sequence: TGCAGTGCTAGAGATTTCGGTAGGGACACATCGAACACTGAAGCTTTCTTT.

This rearrangement joins TRBV28 to TRBJ2-1, with 10 bases that match TRBD2. V lost 5 bases and J lost 7; bases outside the gene matches: 14. The germline V gene has CDR1 MDHEN and CDR2 SYDVKM. The length of the CDR3 is 17 residues. CDR3 sequence: CASSPSSGRARLNEQFF. The CDR3 nucleotides read TGTGCCAGCAGTCCCTCGAGCGGGAGGGCTAGGCTGAATGAGCAGTTCTTC. Drawing the rest from reference TRBV28 and TRBJ2-1, the complete variable domain is DVKVTQSSRYLVKRTGEKVFLECVQDMDHENMFWYRQDPGLGLRLIYFSYDVKMKEKGDIPEGYSVSREKKERFSLILESASTNQTSMYLCASSPSSGRARLNEQFFGPGTRLTVL.

This clonotype has only a few counts. The J gene is TRBJ2-5, the V gene TRBV20-1; 11 bases are shared with TRBD2. This CDR3 region has 16 residues. V gave up 2 bases and J gave up 6 bases; unmatched junction bases: 11. CDR1 is DFQATT, CDR2 SNEGSKA, per germline (reference sequence). CDR3 bases: TGCAGTGCTAGATTAACCGGGACTAGCGGCAGGAAGACCCAGTACTTC. Translation: CSARLTGTSGRKTQYF.

For the CDR3, the DNA is TGCAGTGCTAGTCGAAATGGTGGAACCTACAATGAGCAGTTCTTC. Translation: CSASRNGGTYNEQFF. The rearrangement uses TRBV20-1 and TRBJ2-1; D is unclear. Germline V CDR1 and CDR2: DFQATT, SNEGSKA (reference sequence). The CDR3 runs to 15 residues. Between the trimmed V and J ends, which lost 3 bases and 2 bases, there was a span of 14 bases.

The J gene is TRBJ2-1, the V gene TRBV20-1, with 7 positions matching TRBD2. V lost 5 bases, J lost 8 bases, and 15 bases stayed unmatched. CDR3 size: 15 residues. Germline assignment: CDR1 DFQATT and CDR2 SNEGSKA (reference sequence). The CDR3 protein is CSAQKRSGVIDEQFF. The CDR3 nucleotides are TGCAGTGCTCAGAAACGGAGCGGGGTAATAGATGAGCAGTTCTTC.

J is TRBJ2-3 and V is TRBV2; tentatively, D is TRBD2 (5 bases). Looked up from germline, CDR1 is SNHLY and CDR2 is FYNNEI. Trimming removed 4 bases at V and 4 bases at J, with 12 bases between. This CDR3 region has 14 residues. CDR3 DNA: TGTGCCAGCAGTGGGAGGCAGTTCTCAGATACGCAGTATTTT. It codes for CASSGRQFSDTQYF. Full variable domain (remainder filled in from reference TRBV2 and TRBJ2-3): EPEVTQTPSHQVTQMGQEVILRCVPISNHLYFYWYRQILGQKVEFLVSFYNNEISEKSEIFDDQFSVERPDGSNFTLKIRSTKLEDSAMYFCASSGRQFSDTQYFGPGTRLTVL.

V gene TRBV9 combines with J gene TRBJ2-7; D uncertain. Per germline, CDR1 SGDLS and CDR2 YYNGEE. The CDR3 has 14 residues. V gave up 4 bases and J gave up 0 bases, with 11 bases separating them. The CDR3 nucleotides read TGTGCCAGCAGCCCTAAAGGGTCCTCCTACGAGCAGTACTTC. The encoded protein is CASSPKGSSYEQYF.